This entry features one T cell receptor (beta chain) sequence. This clone was counted between two and nine times. The specificity of this receptor is unknown. No per-base quality is available; no much larger clone lies one base away. The CDR3 regions of human TCRbeta chains were subjected to immunosequencing. On the study's bioinformatics: TCRs in the repertoires were matched against a reference library of SARS-CoV-2-specific TCRs that had been generated with the MIRA antigen-specificity platform. Breadth was defined as the fraction of unique TCRs that were SARS-CoV-2-associated. Depth was defined as the fraction of total T cells that were SARS-CoV-2-associated. Using the MIRA data, each spike-specific TCR was assigned both to the spike region to which the TCR was reactive and to a CD4 or CD8 class. Log10-transformed breadth and depth values were compared by one-way ANOVA with Sidak's multiple comparisons tests. TCRdb limited this immuneACCESS table to in-frame rearrangements with V and J called. A share of clones is missing; checked studies link under half to unresolved V genes, and the rest is unexplained. That table is the source of V, J and clone size, and D and trimming were worked out from the DNA. The sample includes some 84,000 clones, with roughly 87% observed a single time. 9.5% to 13% of the sample is in the top ten clones.

The germline V gene encodes CDR1 SGHRS and CDR2 YFSETQ. Counted from cysteine to phenylalanine, this CDR3 has 15 amino acids. Only the CDR3 part of the read is kept: 45 bases, read in frame from the first base. From V the trimming removes 4 bases and from J it removes 4 bases, while the gene matches leave 6 bases of the junction unaccounted for. This entry is derived from a study of T cell responses to AZD1222 COVID-19 vaccine (dated by TCRdb to 2020 to 2023). Turning to the overall study: TCR sequencing was performed for some 250 trial participants, of whom about 210 were given two doses of AZD1222 and some 25 were given two doses of MenACWY control vaccine. Trial participants were enrolled by age into 18-55, 56-69 and 70-plus year subgroups, with roughly 160, 29 and 62 TCR-sequenced participants respectively. The investigation overall reported the following: Reportedly, almost half of the unique spike-specific TCRs recognized epitopes lying outside the regions that are mutated in the B.1.351 and B.1.1.7 variants. Conclusions about previously exposed vaccinees are limited, since just six AZD1222 recipients were seropositive for SARS-CoV-2 at baseline. A significant rise in spike-specific TCR breadth and depth was observed after two AZD1222 doses relative to day 0 and relative to MenACWY recipients. The vaccine-associated CD4 TCRs covered the entire spike protein, and the dominant responses fell in regions 160-218 and 743-854. Participants were mostly white British, with more females than males. The authors suggested clonal diversity may have been underestimated. Because no day 14 peak-response samples were available, the repertoires could be characterized only after the peak T cell response. In the small 56-69-year group, the increase in depth fell short of significance, most likely because of low power.

Taken with the paper, the label for time point translates to: about 28 days (+/-7) after the second vaccine dose. AZD1222 recipients whose second dose came at about 4 weeks and those whose second dose came at about 12 weeks were combined into one group, since spike-specific TCR depth and breadth did not differ between the two schedules. Vaccinee samples came from UK trials COV001 and COV002, including a single-blind randomized controlled phase 2/3 trial of AZD1222 (ChAdOx1 nCoV-19) in healthy adults. For TCRbeta chain sequencing, PBMC samples from trial participants were taken at day 0 and at day 28 after the second dose.

This TCR came from an adult who received the AZD1222 COVID-19 vaccine. The specimen was peripheral blood, collected 28 days after the second AZD1222 dose. This sequence uses TRBV5-1 and TRBJ1-3, and 9 bases in between align with TRBD1. The DNA sequence follows: TGCGCCAGCAGCCCAGGGACAGGGCACGGAAACACCATATATTTT. Protein translation: CASSPGTGHGNTIYF.